Included here is one TCR beta chain sequence, with context. Antigen unknown. Sequencing was performed with immunoSEQ multiplex PCR; in TCRdb, only in-frame clones are kept and a portion is missing. The sample consists of tens of thousands of clones, around 88% of them appearing once. V was shortened by 7 bases and J by 5 bases, with 12 bases between the two germline ends. In germline, CDR1 is MDHEN, CDR2 SYDVKM. This CDR3 has 12 amino acids. This sample stems from a study of a mutant IDH1 vaccine in newly diagnosed glioma. Study at large: Patients' prior therapy spanned radiotherapy, temozolomide, or both; most underwent both. General study points: Of the patients, 93.3% had vaccine-induced immune responses.

Time point here: baseline, week 1 (first vaccination visit). The treatment denotes: pre-vaccination baseline after standard-of-care therapy. This sample comprised peripheral blood mononuclear cells (PBMCs), obtained from a glioma patient treated with radiotherapy, temozolomide or both. The chain is built from TRBV28 and TRBJ2-7, with D hard to call. This sequence was found in a woman aged 18-35 years with glioma. Some clones in this sample may be carry-over from other donors' samples. The CDR3 DNA is TGTGCCAGCATCGGTCAGAGTGACGAGCAGTACTTC. Amino acids: CASIGQSDEQYF.